This TCR beta chain was found in a study of Tregs in tolerant kidney transplant recipients. Overall study findings and caveats: Expanding Tregs on activated donor B cells appeared to best identify donor-specific TCRbeta clones. Biological reproducibility was not directly addressed in this study.

V lost 5 bases to trimming and J lost 3 bases, with 15 bases between them. This CDR3 region has 14 residues. Germline CDR1 reads SGHRS; CDR2 reads YFSETQ. The data were produced by immunoSEQ multiplex PCR, yet TCRdb's version contains in-frame clones alone and is incomplete. The sample contains around 19,000 clones, roughly 82% of which appear only once. Note on this clone: Its target is not known.

Unstimulated regulatory T cells (CD4+CD25+CD127-), CD4+CD25- non-regulatory cells, CD4 and CD8 cells were FACS-sorted from thawed PBMCs. Regulatory T cells were sorted from thawed PBMCs rested overnight at 37°C with 200 to 250 IU/ml IL-2. The clonotype originates from a human donor in good health. This chain uses TRBV5-1 with TRBJ2-7; no clear D gene. Sequenced material: Tregs from blood. CDR3 protein: CASRPAVDFYEQYF. CDR3 sequence (DNA): TGCGCCAGCAGGCCCGCCGTGGATTTCTACGAGCAGTACTTC.